This passage covers 26 T cell receptor beta chains from one sample sequenced in a study of T cell repertoires in aging, cancer and after chemotherapy. The template was genomic DNA from peripheral blood, not RNA. Rearranged V-D-J TRB sequences were amplified with a mixed TRB-A/B primer pool. Using its own MiXCR run on the multiplex PCR reads, TCRdb lists one record per CDR3 protein. Here the sample spans about 2,500 distinct CDR3 sequences, around 36% being singletons. Sequenced: blood. The receptors were sampled from a human donor with a solid tumor.

This chain uses TRBV6-2 or TRBV6-3 with TRBJ1-1, with 8 bases identical to TRBD1. This CDR3 is built from 16 residues. Germline CDR1 reads MNHEY; CDR2 reads SVGEGT. Losses at the gene ends were 4 bases for V and 0 bases for J; bases not matched to a gene: 7. The CDR3 spells CASSSTDRGMNTEAFF. The CDR3 nucleotides are TGTGCCAGCAGTTCCACAGACAGGGGCATGAACACTGAAGCTTTCTTT.

In this sample, this clonotype turned up a few times. The gene calls are TRBV20-1 and TRBJ2-1; 11 bases line up with TRBD2. Per germline, CDR1 DFQATT and CDR2 SNEGSKA (reference sequence). After removal of 1 base from V and 5 bases from J, the junction contained 7 bases not matched to a gene. This CDR3 has 16 amino acids. The CDR3 sequence: CSARVTLAGAHNEQFF. CDR3 bases: TGCAGTGCTAGAGTCACACTAGCGGGGGCTCACAATGAGCAGTTCTTC.

This clonotype is large. V is TRBV29-1 and J is TRBJ2-7, with D perhaps being TRBD1 or TRBD2 (5 bases each). The CDR3 length is 13 residues. From germline, CDR1 is SQVTM and CDR2 ANQGSEA. Trimming took 3 bases from V and 0 from J, leaving 9 bases between them. CDR3 sequence: CSVDAGSSYEQYF. The DNA for the CDR3 is TGCAGCGTTGACGCAGGGAGCTCCTACGAGCAGTACTTC.

This chain uses TRBV20-1 with TRBJ1-2; possibly TRBD1 for D (5 bases). In germline, CDR1 is DFQATT, CDR2 SNEGSKA (reference sequence). Deletions cut 3 bases from V and 5 bases from J, with 10 bases between. The CDR3 contains 12 residues. The CDR3 protein is CSASRGEYGYTF. DNA for the CDR3: TGCAGTGCTAGCCGGGGCGAATATGGCTACACCTTC.

In this sample, this clonotype turned up a few times. This sequence joins TRBV19 and TRBJ2-7, with D perhaps matching TRBD1 or TRBD2 (6 bases each). The CDR3 loop spans 15 amino acids. Trimming pared 5 bases from V and 0 bases from J, leaving 14 bases between. The germline gives CDR1 LNHDA, CDR2 SQIVND (reference sequence). CDR3: CASSVAEGGSYEQYF. The CDR3, as DNA: TGTGCCAGTAGTGTAGCGGAGGGGGGCTCCTACGAGCAGTACTTC.

This clonotype was picked up a small number of times. The chain joins TRBV7-6 to TRBJ2-1; D possibly corresponds to TRBD2 (5 bases). V gave up 5 bases and J gave up 0 bases, with 14 bases separating them. The CDR3 totals 16 residues. In germline, CDR1 is SGHVS, CDR2 FNYEAQ. The CDR3 region has the DNA TGTGCCAGCAGCAGTTGGGAGTCGAGCTCCTACAATGAGCAGTTCTTC. Encoded protein: CASSSWESSSYNEQFF. The full variable domain, completed using reference TRBV7-6 and TRBJ2-1, is GAGVSQSPRYKVTKRGQDVALRCDPISGHVSLYWYRQALGQGPEFLTYFNYEAQQDKSGLPNDRFSAERPEGSISTLTIQRTEQRDSAMYRCASSSWESSSYNEQFFGPGTRLTVL.

The chain is built from TRBV15 and TRBJ2-1, with 10 positions matching TRBD2. Germline CDR1 reads LNHNV; CDR2 reads YYDKDF (reference sequence). V lost 0 bases to trimming and J lost 6 bases; unmatched junction nucleotides: 5. The CDR3 sequence is 16 residues long. CDR3 DNA: TGTGCCACCAGCAGAGATCCTAGCGGGAGTATCAATGAGCAGTTCTTC. Protein product: CATSRDPSGSINEQFF.

The V gene is TRBV20-1, the J gene TRBJ2-7; no clear D. This CDR3 is 14 amino acids long. From germline, CDR1 is DFQATT and CDR2 SNEGSKA (reference sequence). Trimming left V 3 bases short and J 6 bases short, with 18 bases between. DNA of the CDR3: TGCAGTGCTAGGGACCGGGCCCCAAACGGCGAGCAGTACTTC. Residues: CSARDRAPNGEQYF.

By sample share, this clonotype is large. The CDR3, as DNA: TGTGCCAGCAGTCACGGACAGGGACATTCACCCCTCCACTTT. This encodes CASSHGQGHSPLHF. V gene TRBV6-5 combines with J gene TRBJ1-6; 8 nucleotides line up with TRBD1. The CDR3 is made up of 14 amino acids. Trimming cost V 5 bases and J 8 bases; bases outside gene matches: 5. Germline V gives CDR1 MNHEY, CDR2 SVGAGI.

In regard to this clonotype: A much larger clone sits a single nucleotide away, making a read error possible. The J gene is TRBJ2-3, the V gene TRBV7-2; 9 bases line up with TRBD2. CDR3 size: 14 residues. V trimming: 3 bases; J trimming: 9 bases; junction bases outside the gene matches: 7. Germline CDR1 is SGHTA and CDR2 is FQGNSA. CDR3 amino acids: CASSLGLAFETQYF. The DNA for the CDR3 is TGTGCCAGCAGCTTGGGACTAGCATTCGAAACGCAGTATTTT.

This clonotype showed up just a few times. The junction shows a germline mismatch at one end, possibly a read error. V is TRBV20-1 and J is TRBJ2-7, with 7 bases aligning to TRBD2. Germline assignment: CDR1 DFQATT and CDR2 SNEGSKA (reference sequence). The CDR3 spans 15 residues. Here the CDR3 reads CSARDVTGGYYGQYF. The CDR3, as DNA: TGCAGTGCTAGAGATGTCACGGGGGGTTATTACGGGCAGTACTTC.

In its sample, this clonotype was seen a few times. V and J are TRBV11-2 and TRBJ1-4, with D maybe TRBD1 (5 bases). This CDR3 comprises 11 residues. Germline V gene data show CDR1 as SGHAT and CDR2 as FQNNGV. The V end was cut by 6 bases, the J end by 12 bases, with 11 bases between. CDR3 amino acids: CASRVGGELFF. In nucleotides, the CDR3 is TGTGCCAGCAGGGTAGGAGGGGAACTGTTTTTT. The variable domain in full, completed from reference TRBV11-2 and TRBJ1-4, reads EAGVAQSPRYKIIEKRQSVAFWCNPISGHATLYWYQQILGQGPKLLIQFQNNGVVDDSQLPKDRFSAERLKGVDSTLKIQPAKLEDSAVYLCASRVGGELFFGSGTQLSVL.

The sample holds a few counts of this clonotype. V usage is TRBV19 and J usage is TRBJ2-7; tentatively, D is TRBD2 (5 bases). Trimming pared 3 bases from V and 2 bases from J, leaving 14 bases between. Germline CDR1 is LNHDA and CDR2 is SQIVND (reference sequence). The CDR3 contains 15 residues. CDR3 loop: CASSISASPPYEQYF. The DNA of the CDR3 is TGTGCCAGTAGTATTAGCGCATCACCCCCCTACGAGCAGTACTTC. Looking up the rest from reference TRBV19 and TRBJ2-7 gives the full variable domain: DGGITQSPKYLFRKEGQNVTLSCEQNLNHDAMYWYRQDPGQGLRLIYYSQIVNDFQKGDIAEGYSVSREKKESFPLTVTSAQKNPTAFYLCASSISASPPYEQYFGPGTRLTVT.

The rearrangement links TRBV10-2 to TRBJ2-1; perhaps TRBD1 as D (5 bases). The germline CDR1 and CDR2 sequences are WSHSY and SAAADI. V dropped 3 bases and J dropped 0 bases, with 12 bases sitting between them. The CDR3 totals 16 residues. The DNA of the CDR3 is TGCGCCAGCAGTGATATCGGCACAGGCTCCTACAATGAGCAGTTCTTC. It translates to CASSDIGTGSYNEQFF.

The chain is built from TRBV30 and TRBJ2-3; D possibly corresponds to TRBD2 (5 bases). V lost 1 base and J 3 bases, leaving 17 bases between the germline ends. This CDR3 has 16 residues. The germline gives CDR1 GTSNPN, CDR2 SVGIG (reference sequence). CDR3 amino acids: CAWSGPDGELTDTQYF. The CDR3 DNA sequence: TGTGCCTGGAGTGGTCCGGACGGGGAGTTGACAGATACGCAGTATTTT.

This clonotype was seen a handful of times. The chain combines TRBV6-5 with TRBJ1-1; no reliable D call. Trimming left V 5 bases short and J 7 bases short, with 14 bases between. The CDR3 is made up of 13 amino acids. Germline V gene sequence: CDR1 MNHEY, CDR2 SVGAGI. The CDR3 spells CASSLSVGFEAFF. In nucleotides, the CDR3 is TGTGCCAGCAGTCTCTCCGTGGGTTTTGAAGCTTTCTTT.

This clonotype has a handful of counts. V gene TRBV12-3 or TRBV12-4 combines with J gene TRBJ2-7, with D unclear. The CDR3 has 12 residues. V lost 7 bases and J 1 base, leaving 8 bases between the germline ends. Here the CDR3 reads CASTKESYEQYF. The DNA for the CDR3 is TGTGCCAGCACCAAGGAATCCTACGAGCAGTACTTC.

This clonotype is labeled as medium-sized. The chain carries TRBV20-1 and TRBJ2-7; D remains unclear. The CDR3 consists of 12 residues. The V end was cut by 4 bases, the J end by 4 bases, with 11 bases between. The germline V gene encodes CDR1 DFQATT and CDR2 SNEGSKA (reference sequence). The CDR3 loop reads CSATPTNYEQYF. CDR3 nucleotide sequence: TGCAGTGCTACCCCTACTAATTACGAGCAGTACTTC.

J is TRBJ1-5 and V is TRBV6-6, with 10 positions matching TRBD1. V was pared by 6 bases and J by 5 bases, with 4 bases of the junction left unmatched. The CDR3 contains 14 residues. CDR1 and CDR2 (germline): MNHNY, SVGAGI (reference sequence). The CDR3 loop reads CASRTGQGDQPQHF. In nucleotides, the CDR3 is TGTGCCAGCAGAACCGGACAGGGGGATCAGCCCCAGCATTTT.

The chain employs TRBV10-2 and TRBJ1-3, with D hard to call. This CDR3 spans 14 amino acids. V was cut by 8 bases and J by 3 bases, with 14 bases left in between. Germline values: CDR1 WSHSY, CDR2 SAAADI. The CDR3 loop is CASGRGLDGNTIYF. CDR3 coding DNA: TGCGCCAGCGGAAGAGGGCTCGATGGAAACACCATATATTTT.

There are a few counts of this clonotype. The chain joins TRBV6-6 to TRBJ2-3; perhaps TRBD1 as D (6 bases). This CDR3 spans 13 amino acids. Germline CDR1 is MNHNY and CDR2 is SVGAGI (reference sequence). Trimming took off 0 bases at V and 6 bases at J, with 7 bases between the two ends. The CDR3 sequence: CASSYSQGDTQYF. In DNA, the CDR3 is TGTGCCAGCAGTTACTCGCAGGGGGATACGCAGTATTTT.

This clonotype has just a few counts. The chain has TRBV7-6 and TRBJ2-1, with 9 bases identical to TRBD2. CDR1 is SGHVS, CDR2 FNYEAQ, per germline. The junction had 4 bases not matched to a gene; V was cut back by 4 bases and J by 0 bases. CDR3 size: 16 residues. The CDR3 nucleotides read TGTGCCAGCAGCTCTAGCGGGGACAGCTCCTACAATGAGCAGTTCTTC. Its translation is CASSSSGDSSYNEQFF.

This clonotype was detected a few times. The chain combines TRBV12-3 or TRBV12-4 with TRBJ2-1, with D unclear. CDR3 length equals 13 residues. V was pared by 6 bases and J by 9 bases, with 15 bases between. DNA of the CDR3: TGTGCCAGCAGAAGTTCTAGGAACATTGAGCAGTTCTTC. This gives the protein CASRSSRNIEQFF.

The rearrangement joins TRBV20-1 to TRBJ2-7; D might be TRBD2 (5 bases). Germline CDR1 is DFQATT and CDR2 is SNEGSKA (reference sequence). V was cut by 6 bases and J by 2 bases, with 11 bases left in between. The CDR3 sequence is 12 residues long. The CDR3 region is CSAQTGTYEQYF. DNA for the CDR3: TGCAGTGCCCAGACGGGAACCTACGAGCAGTACTTC.

This clonotype has only a few counts. The chain recombines TRBV5-3 with TRBJ2-7; weak D call: TRBD2 (6 bases). TRBV5-3 carries the ORF label, with uncertain function. This CDR3 region has 17 residues. The V end was cut by 4 bases, the J end by 0 bases, with 20 bases between. The CDR3 sequence: CARSRGIAGPISYEQYF. DNA of the CDR3: TGTGCCAGAAGCCGGGGGATTGCAGGTCCGATCTCCTACGAGCAGTACTTC.

This clonotype was counted between two and nine times. This rearrangement joins TRBV5-6 to TRBJ2-2; 8 positions agree with TRBD2. Looked up from germline, CDR1 is SGHDT and CDR2 is YYEEEE. The ends lost 4 bases at V and 7 bases at J; junction bases unmatched: 9. CDR3 length equals 15 residues. The CDR3, as DNA: TGTGCCAGCAGCCGGCGGGGGGCGCTTGGCGGGGAGCTGTTTTTT. This codes for CASSRRGALGGELFF. Variable domain in full (rest from reference TRBV5-6 and TRBJ2-2): DAGVTQSPTHLIKTRGQQVTLRCSPKSGHDTVSWYQQALGQGPQFIFQYYEEEERQRGNFPDRFSGHQFPNYSSELNVNALLLGDSALYLCASSRRGALGGELFFGEGSRLTVL.